This T cell receptor beta chain was documented in a study of shared clonotypes between healthy human individuals. Points from the study as a whole: Relative to clonotypes present in all four donors, those not shared had lower generation probabilities. As a rule, naive subsets had a larger estimated richness than memory subsets.

Libraries were prepared by immunoSEQ multiplex PCR; TCRdb keeps only in-frame clonotypes and omits some of them. Of about 990,000 clones listed, 70% to 80% are singletons. In regard to this clone: Its antigen remains unidentified.

CDR1 and CDR2 (germline): MNHEY, SMNVEV (reference sequence). This CDR3 contains 17 residues. Germline trimming cut 5 bases from V and 3 bases from J; bases unmatched to any gene: 11. V and J are TRBV27 and TRBJ2-2; 8 bases match TRBD2. Specimen: memory CD4+ T cells from PBMCs. The subset denotes: CD45RA-negative fraction. This clonotype was sampled from a man younger than 35 in good health. Some clones in this sample may be carry-over from other donors' samples. The CDR3 loop is CASSRRLAYRDTGELFF. CDR3 sequence (DNA): TGTGCCAGCAGTCGCCGACTAGCGTATCGGGACACCGGGGAGCTGTTTTTT.